The subject of this entry is one TCR beta chain. Germline DNA was also extracted, while the blood RNA originated from unsorted whole blood. This sample is drawn from a study of tumor-infiltrating lymphocytes in primary liver carcinoma. J was trimmed by 8 bases and V by 6 bases; bases with no gene match: 15. This CDR3 spans 16 amino acids. Making TCR beta cDNA involved roughly 500 ng total RNA and a constant-region primer. Amplification in three nested multiplex PCR rounds with slightly modified ARM-PCR gave rise to TCR beta libraries. Forward primers for TRBV1-TRBV30 and a C-beta reverse primer served the first two PCR rounds, at about 10 cycles each. TCRdb re-called the multiplex PCR reads through MiXCR, storing one row per CDR3 protein. The table includes about 320,000 distinct CDR3 sequences, around 50% detected once.

The sequence came from a woman between 25 and 40 years old with primary liver carcinoma and hepatitis B virus infection. The specimen was peripheral blood. This chain joins TRBV12-3 or TRBV12-4 and TRBJ2-1; 8 bases align to TRBD1. This CDR3 is CASSRPRTGKADEQFF. CDR3 bases: TGTGCCAGCAGCCGCCCCAGGACAGGGAAGGCCGATGAGCAGTTCTTC.